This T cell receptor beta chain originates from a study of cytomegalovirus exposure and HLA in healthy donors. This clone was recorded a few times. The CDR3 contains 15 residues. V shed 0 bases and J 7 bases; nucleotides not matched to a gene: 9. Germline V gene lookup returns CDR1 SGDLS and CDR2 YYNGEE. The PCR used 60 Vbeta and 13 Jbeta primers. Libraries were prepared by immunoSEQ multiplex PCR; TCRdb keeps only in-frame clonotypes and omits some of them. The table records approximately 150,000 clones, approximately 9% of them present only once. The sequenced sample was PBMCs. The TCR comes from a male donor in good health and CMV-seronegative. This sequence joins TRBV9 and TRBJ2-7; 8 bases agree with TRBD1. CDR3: CASSVGLDREREQYF. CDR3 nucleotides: TGTGCCAGCAGCGTAGGGTTGGACAGGGAAAGAGAGCAGTACTTC.